This T cell receptor (beta chain) originates from a study of cytomegalovirus exposure and HLA in healthy donors. Study-level points and caveats: Per a prior analysis, the majority of TCR beta V segments were productive roughly 90% or roughly 30% of the time.

The PCR employed 60 Vbeta primers together with 13 Jbeta primers. Assay: immunoSEQ multiplex PCR; the TCRdb copy retains only in-frame clones and omits some. Of about 190,000 clones in the sample, more than 65% were seen once. This clone was recorded only once. Its antigen is unknown. Germline-derived CDR1 and CDR2 are ENHRY and SYGVKD. J was trimmed by 2 bases and V by 7 bases; bases with no gene match: 7. CDR3 size: 16 residues. The receptor's source is a man aged 40-49 years in good health and CMV-seropositive. Sequenced: PBMCs. The chain recombines TRBV10-3 with TRBJ2-3, with 12 bases lining up with TRBD2. CDR3 nucleotides: TGTGCCATCAAGCCGGGACTAGCGGGCCCCACAGATACGCAGTATTTT. Amino acid sequence: CAIKPGLAGPTDTQYF.